What follows is one T cell receptor (beta chain) and its context. Clones were sequenced by immunoSEQ multiplex PCR, and TCRdb holds only the in-frame ones, with some missing. The sample holds hundreds of thousands of clones; around 87% are singletons and the top ten take 0.0094%. The data are from a study of shared T cell receptors in the human thymus. Germline V gives CDR1 SEHNR, CDR2 FQNEAQ (reference sequence). The CDR3 totals 17 residues. The germline V and J ends were trimmed by 1 base and 0 bases, with 14 bases remaining between them. These records were also assigned to another study, of human thymus T cells. That work adds: Thymic tissue was derived from resections collected during corrective heart surgery. Gene usage (both V and J) appeared biased in thymic and blood repertoires. Thymic TCR repertoires of unrelated people reportedly overlapped highly.

The sample consisted of thymocytes. The receptor comes from a boy in the first two years of life with a congenital heart defect. This chain connects TRBV7-9 to TRBJ2-3; D is perhaps TRBD2 (7 bases). The CDR3 region is CASSLVPRGRSTDTQYF. CDR3 nucleotide sequence: TGTGCCAGCAGCTTAGTCCCGCGGGGGCGCAGCACAGATACGCAGTATTTT. Full variable domain (remainder filled in from reference TRBV7-9 and TRBJ2-3): DTGVSQNPRHKITKRGQNVTFRCDPISEHNRLYWYRQTLGQGPEFLTYFQNEAQLEKSRLLSDRFSAERPKGSFSTLEIQRTEQGDSAMYLCASSLVPRGRSTDTQYFGPGTRLTVL.